Presented here are 18 T cell receptor beta chains from one specimen sequenced in a study of response to subunit inactivated influenza vaccine. From the RT-PCR reads, TCRdb called clonotypes with MiXCR, one entry per CDR3 protein. The profile shows hundreds of thousands of distinct CDR3 sequences, 15% to 19% of them singletons. The source material was PBMCs from blood, sampled approximately 13 days after vaccination. Receptor source: a man aged 50 or older who received an inactivated influenza vaccine.

The chain employs TRBV7-8 and TRBJ2-1; 13 bases fit TRBD2. Trimming took 3 bases from V and 5 from J; bases not matched to a gene: 7. Per the germline V gene, CDR1 is SGHVS and CDR2 is FQNEAQ. The length of the CDR3 is 17 residues. The CDR3 DNA reads as TGTGCCAGCAGCTTTTACTTCGGGACTAGCGGGGACAATGAGCAGTTCTTC. This gives the protein CASSFYFGTSGDNEQFF.

Ten or more counts support this clonotype. The V gene is TRBV11-2, the J gene TRBJ2-7; D gene uncertain. The CDR3 contains 15 residues. Trimming pared 2 bases from V and 3 bases from J, leaving 14 bases between. Germline V gene lookup returns CDR1 SGHAT and CDR2 FQNNGV. The CDR3 sequence is CASSLMAATNYEQYF. CDR3 nucleotides: TGTGCCAGCAGCTTAATGGCAGCCACCAACTACGAGCAGTACTTC.

This clonotype was observed a few times. V is TRBV7-9 and J is TRBJ2-3; D is unclear. Germline V gene sequence: CDR1 SEHNR, CDR2 FQNEAQ (reference sequence). V lost 5 bases and J lost 5, with 8 bases in between. The CDR3 has 12 residues. The CDR3 spells CASSPHLDTQYF. In nucleotides, the CDR3 is TGTGCCAGCAGCCCCCACTTAGATACGCAGTATTTT. Looking up the rest from reference TRBV7-9 and TRBJ2-3 gives the full variable domain: DTGVSQNPRHKITKRGQNVTFRCDPISEHNRLYWYRQTLGQGPEFLTYFQNEAQLEKSRLLSDRFSAERPKGSFSTLEIQRTEQGDSAMYLCASSPHLDTQYFGPGTRLTVL.

This clonotype was counted between two and nine times. The V gene is TRBV11-2, the J gene TRBJ1-4, with D unclear. Deletions cut 5 bases from V and 7 bases from J, with 14 bases between. The CDR3 has 14 residues. Germline values: CDR1 SGHAT, CDR2 FQNNGV. CDR3 region: CASSLGWVGEKLFF. CDR3 DNA sequence: TGTGCCAGCAGCCTGGGGTGGGTTGGTGAAAAACTGTTTTTT.

This clonotype was seen only a few times. The rearrangement uses TRBV29-1 and TRBJ2-1; 9 positions match TRBD1. Germline lookup yields CDR1 SQVTM and CDR2 ANQGSEA. With V trimmed by 7 bases and J by 4 bases, 11 bases remained unmatched. The CDR3 covers 15 residues. The CDR3 DNA sequence: TGCAGCGGGAGGAAATGGACAGGGGCGTACAATGAGCAGTTCTTC. Amino acids: CSGRKWTGAYNEQFF.

The chain combines TRBV7-8 with TRBJ2-5, with D perhaps matching TRBD1 (6 bases). The CDR3 has 15 amino acids. The ends were cut back, 3 bases at V and 5 bases at J, with 16 bases in the middle. From germline, CDR1 is SGHVS and CDR2 FQNEAQ. CDR3 DNA: TGTGCCAGCAGCTTTTTCACAGGGAGTCGGGAGACCCAGTACTTC. Its translation: CASSFFTGSRETQYF.

This rearrangement joins TRBV27 to TRBJ2-2, with TRBD1 identical over 10 bases. The germline gives CDR1 MNHEY, CDR2 SMNVEV (reference sequence). The CDR3 runs to 16 residues. V lost 4 bases to trimming and J lost 7 bases; unmatched junction nucleotides: 9. The DNA of the CDR3 is TGTGCCAGCAGTTCAGGACAGGGGGGAAGGTTCGGGGAGCTGTTTTTT. This translates into CASSSGQGGRFGELFF.

The chain combines TRBV27 with TRBJ2-7, with D maybe TRBD1 (6 bases). Trimming left V 3 bases short and J 3 bases short, with 12 bases between. There are 14 residues in the CDR3. Germline V gene lookup returns CDR1 MNHEY and CDR2 SMNVEV (reference sequence). The CDR3, as DNA: TGTGCCAGCAGTTTCGGGCAGGGACACTACGAGCAGTACTTC. Its translation is CASSFGQGHYEQYF.

CDR3 region: CASSPGGGLNTGELFF. The CDR3 DNA is TGTGCCAGCAGTCCGGGCGGGGGCCTTAACACCGGGGAGCTGTTTTTT. The chain has TRBV25-1 and TRBJ2-2; D is possibly TRBD2 (7 bases). This CDR3 region has 16 residues. V lost 5 bases to trimming and J lost 2 bases, with 15 bases between them. CDR1 is MGHDK, CDR2 SYGVNS, per germline.

V usage is TRBV7-3 and J usage is TRBJ2-1; TRBD1 matches 11 bases. Germline V gene lookup returns CDR1 SGHTA and CDR2 FQGTGA. The length of the CDR3 is 14 residues. Germline trimming cut 6 bases from V and 9 bases from J; bases unmatched to any gene: 7. In DNA, the CDR3 is TGTGCCAGCAGTGGACAGGGGGCCGGGGGTGAGCAGTTCTTC. As protein: CASSGQGAGGEQFF.

This clonotype has more than one count but fewer than ten. The CDR3 region has the DNA TGTGCCAGCAGCCTAGCGGGAGGGCCCACCTACGAGCAGTACTTC. Translating gives CASSLAGGPTYEQYF. V usage is TRBV5-5 and J usage is TRBJ2-7; TRBD2 aligns across 12 bases. Germline V lookup: CDR1 SGHKS, CDR2 YYEKEE (reference sequence). The CDR3 is made up of 15 amino acids. The trim removed 4 bases at V and 2 bases at J, leaving 4 bases unmatched.

This clonotype was observed a handful of times. The J gene is TRBJ2-7, the V gene TRBV7-9; TRBD2 is a possible D gene (7 bases). Germline V CDR1 and CDR2: SEHNR, FQNEAQ (reference sequence). V was cut by 2 bases and J by 12 bases, with 23 bases left in between. The CDR3 spans 15 residues. The CDR3 is CASSLHQGRGSPWYF. The CDR3 DNA sequence: TGTGCCAGCAGCTTACACCAGGGGCGCGGGAGCCCGTGGTACTTC.

This clonotype was recorded a few times. The V and J genes are TRBV6-1 and TRBJ1-2; D not certain. There are 12 residues in the CDR3. Trimming took off 7 bases at V and 7 bases at J, with 13 bases between the two ends. Germline lookup yields CDR1 MNHNS and CDR2 SASEGT. Written as DNA, the CDR3 is TGTGCCAGCATTTGGAAAGGTGGTGGCTACACCTTC. Translation: CASIWKGGGYTF.

V usage is TRBV25-1 and J usage is TRBJ2-7; D ambiguous. Germline V lookup: CDR1 MGHDK, CDR2 SYGVNS. This CDR3 has 14 residues. Trimming left V 1 base short and J 0 bases short, with 7 bases between. CDR3 nucleotide sequence: TGTGCCAGCAGTGAATGGGCCAGCTCCTACGAGCAGTACTTC. Translation gives CASSEWASSYEQYF.

In its sample, this clonotype was seen a few times. This chain joins TRBV20-1 and TRBJ2-5; the D gene could be TRBD1 or TRBD2 (5 bases each). V lost 6 bases and J lost 4, with 12 bases in between. The germline gives CDR1 DFQATT, CDR2 SNEGSKA (reference sequence). There are 12 residues in the CDR3. The DNA of the CDR3 is TGCAGTGCGCAGCGTGGGGGAGAGACCCAGTACTTC. Its translation is CSAQRGGETQYF.

The CDR3 is CATVSGLLAGSENEQFF. The CDR3 DNA follows: TGTGCCACCGTTAGCGGCTTACTAGCGGGTAGCGAGAATGAGCAGTTCTTC. V and J are TRBV6-5 and TRBJ2-1; TRBD2 aligns across 9 bases. The germline CDR1 and CDR2 sequences are MNHEY and SVGAGI. This CDR3 is 17 amino acids long. With V trimmed by 10 bases and J by 7 bases, 20 bases remained unmatched.

The chain combines TRBV7-2 with TRBJ2-1, with 7 bases lining up with TRBD1. Germline V lookup: CDR1 SGHTA, CDR2 FQGNSA. There are 15 residues in the CDR3. V shed 0 bases and J 9 bases; nucleotides not matched to a gene: 8. The CDR3 DNA reads as TGTGCCAGCAGCTTAGCCCCCCGACAGGGTCTTGAGCAGTTCTTC. Its protein product is CASSLAPRQGLEQFF. The full variable domain, with the rest looked up from reference TRBV7-2 and TRBJ2-1, is GAGVSQSPSNKVTEKGKDVELRCDPISGHTALYWYRQSLGQGLEFLIYFQGNSAPDKSGLPSDRFSAERTGGSVSTLTIQRTQQEDSAVYLCASSLAPRQGLEQFFGPGTRLTVL.

This clonotype was observed a handful of times. The CDR3, as DNA: TGTGCCAGCAGCTCCCTCCCGAGGGTGGCAGATACGCAGTATTTT. The encoded protein is CASSSLPRVADTQYF. The chain is built from TRBV7-2 and TRBJ2-3; maybe TRBD2 (5 bases). The CDR3 consists of 15 residues. V lost 4 bases and J 4 bases, leaving 15 bases between the germline ends. Germline V lookup: CDR1 SGHTA, CDR2 FQGNSA.